A single sample gave rise to the 19 T cell receptor beta chains below, sequenced in a study of OX40 agonist ivuxolimab in advanced cancers. Data came from immunoSEQ multiplex PCR; TCRdb stores just in-frame clones and leaves some out. The sample holds approximately 90,000 clones, 80% to 90% seen once. Specimen: CD4+ or CD8+ T cells sorted from blood, collected in a trial of the OX40 agonist ivuxolimab. Receptors originate from an adult with an advanced solid tumor such as melanoma, head and neck, liver or kidney cancer.

This clone has only one observation. The chain couples TRBV6-5 to TRBJ2-1, with D perhaps given as TRBD1 or TRBD2 (5 bases each). The length of the CDR3 is 14 residues. Germline loops: CDR1 MNHEY, CDR2 SVGAGI. V was shortened by 6 bases and J by 6 bases, with 15 bases between the two germline ends. The CDR3 bases are TGTGCCAGCAGCTTATACCGTGGGGGCAATGAGCAGTTCTTC. Its protein product is CASSLYRGGNEQFF.

This rearrangement joins TRBV13 to TRBJ1-1, with unresolved D. This CDR3 has 14 amino acids. Trimming cost V 5 bases and J 1 base, with 11 bases left between them. CDR1 is PRHDT and CDR2 is FYEKMQ in the germline V gene (reference sequence). The CDR3: CASSPRKENTEAFF. CDR3 bases: TGTGCCAGCAGCCCTAGAAAGGAGAACACTGAAGCTTTCTTT.

The genes are TRBV5-1 and TRBJ2-7, with 7 bases aligning to TRBD1. This CDR3 region has 13 residues. V was pared by 7 bases and J by 2 bases, with 6 bases of the junction left unmatched. From germline, CDR1 is SGHRS and CDR2 YFSETQ. CDR3 sequence (DNA): TGCGCCAGCTCACACGGGACAGCCTACGAGCAGTACTTC. Amino acids: CASSHGTAYEQYF.

This rearrangement joins TRBV5-1 to TRBJ2-1; 7 bases align to TRBD2. Germline loops: CDR1 SGHRS, CDR2 YFSETQ. The CDR3 is 15 residues long. V was pared by 6 bases and J by 0 bases, with 6 bases of the junction left unmatched. The CDR3 sequence is CASIPAGSSYNEQFF. CDR3 bases: TGCGCCAGCATCCCAGCGGGGAGCTCCTACAATGAGCAGTTCTTC.

This sequence joins TRBV18 and TRBJ2-7; D uncertain. This CDR3 is 14 amino acids long. V lost 2 bases and J 0 bases, leaving 8 bases between the germline ends. The germline V gene encodes CDR1 KGHSH and CDR2 LQKENI. The CDR3 is CASSPGSSSYEQYF. The CDR3 coding sequence is TGTGCCAGCTCACCAGGGTCCAGCTCCTACGAGCAGTACTTC.

The rearrangement joins TRBV7-9 to TRBJ1-2; D unclear. In germline, CDR1 is SEHNR, CDR2 FQNEAQ (reference sequence). V was trimmed by 3 bases and J by 3 bases, leaving 2 bases between them. The CDR3 totals 11 residues. CDR3 coding DNA: TGTGCCAGCAGCTTCTACTATGGCTACACCTTC. Residues: CASSFYYGYTF.

The chain has TRBV10-3 and TRBJ2-3; D may be TRBD1 (6 bases). This CDR3 is built from 14 residues. V lost 6 bases and J 4 bases, leaving 14 bases between the germline ends. Germline CDR1 and CDR2: ENHRY and SYGVKD. The CDR3 region has the DNA TGTGCCATCAGGAAGGGTCAGGGGTCAGATACGCAGTATTTT. It yields the protein CAIRKGQGSDTQYF.

The CDR3 loop is CASSITNTETYGYTF. In DNA form, the CDR3 reads TGTGCCAGTAGTATAACGAACACTGAAACCTATGGCTACACCTTC. The chain uses TRBV19 and TRBJ1-2, with D unresolved. The CDR3 is made up of 15 amino acids. Germline lookup yields CDR1 LNHDA and CDR2 SQIVND (reference sequence). V gave up 2 bases and J gave up 4 bases, with 14 bases separating them.

The chain uses TRBV19 and TRBJ2-2, with D tentatively TRBD1 (6 bases). Germline CDR1 and CDR2: LNHDA and SQIVND (reference sequence). V was shortened by 7 bases and J by 1 base, with 13 bases between the two germline ends. This CDR3 contains 15 residues. CDR3 nucleotide sequence: TGTGCCAGTAAGTCGGGACAACTGAACACCGGGGAGCTGTTTTTT. Amino acids: CASKSGQLNTGELFF.

This chain connects TRBV19 to TRBJ1-2, with D possibly matching TRBD1 (6 bases). V dropped 6 bases and J dropped 8 bases, with 22 bases sitting between them. Germline V gene sequence: CDR1 LNHDA, CDR2 SQIVND (reference sequence). CDR3 length equals 15 residues. This chain's CDR3 is CASRLNREASIGYTF. Written as DNA, the CDR3 is TGTGCCAGTAGGTTAAACAGGGAGGCCTCTATCGGCTACACCTTC. Full variable domain (remainder filled in from reference TRBV19 and TRBJ1-2): DGGITQSPKYLFRKEGQNVTLSCEQNLNHDAMYWYRQDPGQGLRLIYYSQIVNDFQKGDIAEGYSVSREKKESFPLTVTSAQKNPTAFYLCASRLNREASIGYTFGSGTRLTVV.

V is TRBV7-2 and J is TRBJ2-7; no reliable D call. Between the trimmed V and J ends, which lost 5 bases and 0 bases, there was a span of 5 bases. The CDR3 length is 12 residues. Germline CDR1 and CDR2: SGHTA and FQGNSA. This CDR3 reads CASSASSYEQYF. The CDR3, as DNA: TGTGCCAGCAGCGCCAGCTCCTACGAGCAGTACTTC.

Here the CDR3 reads CASSSLVGTGKRETQYF. As DNA, the CDR3 is TGTGCCAGCAGCTCTCTTGTCGGGACAGGGAAGAGAGAGACCCAGTACTTC. This chain connects TRBV12-1 to TRBJ2-5; TRBD1 is the table's D call and was not checked against the DNA. TRBV12-1 is annotated as a pseudogene. The CDR3 has 17 amino acids.

CDR3 loop: CASSQDYRMGYGYTF. The CDR3 DNA reads as TGTGCCAGCTCACAAGATTACCGAATGGGCTATGGCTACACCTTC. The chain has TRBV18 and TRBJ1-2; D gene unclear. The CDR3 covers 15 residues. V was shortened by 4 bases and J by 4 bases, with 16 bases between the two germline ends. Germline CDR1 KGHSH, CDR2 LQKENI.

CDR3 protein: CASSKYTPGTVNTEAFF. For the CDR3, the DNA is TGTGCCAGCAGCAAGTACACCCCCGGGACCGTGAACACTGAAGCTTTCTTT. The chain joins TRBV21-1 to TRBJ1-1. TRBV21-1 is assigned pseudogene status. The CDR3 is 17 residues long.

The rearrangement links TRBV7-3 to TRBJ1-3; tentatively, D is TRBD1 (6 bases). Germline CDR1 and CDR2: SGHTA and FQGTGA. The length of the CDR3 is 16 residues. Deletions cut 4 bases from V and 0 bases from J, with 13 bases between. In DNA form, the CDR3 reads TGTGCCAGCAGCTCCCCAGGGACATCCTCTGGAAACACCATATATTTT. Its translation is CASSSPGTSSGNTIYF.

J is TRBJ2-7 and V is TRBV6-1; tentative D call: TRBD1 (6 bases). The CDR3 runs to 14 residues. From germline, CDR1 is MNHNS and CDR2 SASEGT. Trimming cost V 5 bases and J 1 base, with 12 bases left between them. The CDR3 bases are TGTGCCAGCAGTCCTACAGGGATTTCCTACGAGCAGTACTTC. This encodes CASSPTGISYEQYF.

The V gene is TRBV18, the J gene TRBJ2-1; 8 bases map to TRBD1. Losses at the gene ends were 6 bases for V and 6 bases for J; bases not matched to a gene: 10. The CDR3 has 15 residues. From germline, CDR1 is KGHSH and CDR2 LQKENI. The CDR3, as DNA: TGTGCCAGCTCCCCCGACAGGGGCTTAGTCAATGAGCAGTTCTTC. It specifies CASSPDRGLVNEQFF.

The chain carries TRBV7-2 and TRBJ1-2, with D uncertain. V lost 0 bases, J lost 3 bases, and 2 bases lay in between. The CDR3 covers 12 residues. Germline assignment: CDR1 SGHTA and CDR2 FQGNSA. The CDR3 loop reads CASSLADYGYTF. For the CDR3, the DNA is TGTGCCAGCAGCTTAGCGGACTATGGCTACACCTTC.

This sequence joins TRBV7-2 and TRBJ2-7; D ambiguous. In germline, CDR1 is SGHTA, CDR2 FQGNSA. Between the trimmed V and J ends, which lost 3 bases and 2 bases, there was a span of 8 bases. This CDR3 is 13 amino acids long. CDR3 residues: CASSLQTTYEQYF. Written as DNA, the CDR3 is TGTGCCAGCAGCTTGCAGACCACCTACGAGCAGTACTTC.